Sequencing of this T cell receptor (beta chain) was carried out in a study of spatial heterogeneity in lung cancer. Study-level information: Detected beta-chain sequences consistently exceeded alpha-chain sequences.

TCR cDNA molecules each had a unique molecular identifier. TCRdb passed the 5' RACE reads through MiXCR, listing each CDR3 protein once. This table has just over 75,000 distinct CDR3 sequences, approximately 8.1% appearing once. Time point specified: sample taken at primary tumor resection. Germline CDR1 and CDR2: ENHRY and SYGVKD. Deletions cut 0 bases from V and 0 bases from J, with 9 bases between. CDR3 length equals 16 residues. This clonotype showed up just a few times. This clonotype was obtained from a male donor with early-stage non-small cell lung cancer. The sequencing here drew on PBMCs, taken at surgery. This rearrangement joins TRBV10-3 to TRBJ1-3; D gene uncertain. The CDR3 reads CAISESDFNSGNTIYF. Here the CDR3 DNA reads TGTGCCATCAGTGAGTCGGACTTCAACTCTGGAAACACCATATATTTT.